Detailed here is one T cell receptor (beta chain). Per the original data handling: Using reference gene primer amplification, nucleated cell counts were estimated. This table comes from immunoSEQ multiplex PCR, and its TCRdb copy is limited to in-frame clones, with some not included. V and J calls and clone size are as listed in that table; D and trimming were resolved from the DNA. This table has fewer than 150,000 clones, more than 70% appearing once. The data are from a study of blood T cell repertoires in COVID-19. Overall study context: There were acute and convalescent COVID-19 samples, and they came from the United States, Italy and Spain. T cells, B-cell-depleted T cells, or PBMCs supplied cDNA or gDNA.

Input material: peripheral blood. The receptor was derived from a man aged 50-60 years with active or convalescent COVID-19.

The CDR3 reads CASSVSGNTIYF. The CDR3 DNA reads as TGTGCCAGTAGCGTCTCTGGAAACACCATATATTTT. The rearrangement uses TRBV28 and TRBJ1-3; D not resolved. The CDR3 contains 12 residues. V was pared by 9 bases and J by 0 bases, with 6 bases between. Germline V CDR1 and CDR2: MDHEN, SYDVKM.